Below are 5 T cell receptor beta chains sequenced from a single sample in a study of regulatory T cells in long-lasting Graves disease. Time point defined: newly diagnosed GD, antithyroid drugs for less than 3 months. From RNA extracted from PBMCs, the TCR library was made. Sequencing libraries for TCR beta were prepared with iRepertoire HTBI primers and Arm-PCR of CDR3 regions. TCRdb re-analysed the multiplex PCR reads in MiXCR, keeping a single row per CDR3 protein. Among roughly 220,000 distinct CDR3 sequences listed, about 16% were seen once. This material consisted of peripheral blood mononuclear cells (PBMCs), taken at new diagnosis, from a patient treated with antithyroid drugs. Every receptor here comes from a female donor with Graves disease.

This clonotype appeared many times. The genes are TRBV30 and TRBJ2-1; 11 nucleotides agree with TRBD1. Germline V gives CDR1 GTSNPN, CDR2 SVGIG (reference sequence). This CDR3 has 15 residues. V was clipped by 0 bases and J by 6 bases; unmatched bases: 4. CDR3 region: CAWSVLGTGGNEQFF. In nucleotides, the CDR3 is TGTGCCTGGAGTGTACTAGGGACAGGGGGCAATGAGCAGTTCTTC.

This clonotype was recorded many times. This chain connects TRBV20-1 to TRBJ2-1, with 8 nucleotides matching TRBD2. J was trimmed by 0 bases and V by 2 bases; bases with no gene match: 9. In germline, CDR1 is DFQATT, CDR2 SNEGSKA (reference sequence). There are 17 residues in the CDR3. In DNA, the CDR3 is TGCAGTGCTAGAAGGCTAGCGGGCCCCAGCTCCTACAATGAGCAGTTCTTC. Residues: CSARRLAGPSSYNEQFF.

This clonotype was seen more than once but under ten times. V usage is TRBV6-1 and J usage is TRBJ1-6; D gene ambiguous. The CDR3 spans 13 residues. The V gene's germline CDR1 is MNHNS and CDR2 SASEGT. V was cut by 6 bases and J by 9 bases, with 12 bases left in between. The chain's CDR3 is CASRESLISPLHF. CDR3 DNA sequence: TGTGCCAGCAGGGAGTCGTTGATTTCACCCCTCCACTTT.

This chain uses TRBV30 with TRBJ2-5; 10 nucleotides match TRBD2. V was clipped by 1 base and J by 4 bases; unmatched bases: 3. CDR3 size: 14 residues. From germline, CDR1 is GTSNPN and CDR2 SVGIG (reference sequence). CDR3 nucleotide sequence: TGTGCCTGGAGTGGACTAGCGGGCAGAGAGACCCAGTACTTC. Its protein product is CAWSGLAGRETQYF.

The J gene is TRBJ1-2, the V gene TRBV2; D remains ambiguous. Trimming took off 2 bases at V and 4 bases at J, with 8 bases between the two ends. The CDR3 sequence is 13 residues long. Germline CDR1 is SNHLY and CDR2 is FYNNEI. The DNA of the CDR3 is TGTGCCAGCAGTGAAATCACACCCTATGGCTACACCTTC. Amino acid sequence: CASSEITPYGYTF.